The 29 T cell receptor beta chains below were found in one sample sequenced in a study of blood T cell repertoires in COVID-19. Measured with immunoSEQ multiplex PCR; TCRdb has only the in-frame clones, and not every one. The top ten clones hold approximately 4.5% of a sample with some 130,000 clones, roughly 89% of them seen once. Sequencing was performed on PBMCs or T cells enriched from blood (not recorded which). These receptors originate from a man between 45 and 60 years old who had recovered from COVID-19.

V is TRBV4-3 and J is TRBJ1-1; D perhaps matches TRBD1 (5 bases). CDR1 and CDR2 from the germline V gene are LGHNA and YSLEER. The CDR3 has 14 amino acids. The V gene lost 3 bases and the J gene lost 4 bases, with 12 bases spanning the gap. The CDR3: CASSQGGSTTEAFF. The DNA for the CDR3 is TGCGCCAGCAGCCAGGGGGGGAGTACCACTGAAGCTTTCTTT.

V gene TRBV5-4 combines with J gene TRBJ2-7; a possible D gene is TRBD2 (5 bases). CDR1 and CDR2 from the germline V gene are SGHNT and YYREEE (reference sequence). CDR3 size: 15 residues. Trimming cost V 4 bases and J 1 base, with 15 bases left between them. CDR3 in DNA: TGTGCCAGCAGCCCTGGGATGGTAGCGTCCTACGAGCAGTACTTC. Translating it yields CASSPGMVASYEQYF.

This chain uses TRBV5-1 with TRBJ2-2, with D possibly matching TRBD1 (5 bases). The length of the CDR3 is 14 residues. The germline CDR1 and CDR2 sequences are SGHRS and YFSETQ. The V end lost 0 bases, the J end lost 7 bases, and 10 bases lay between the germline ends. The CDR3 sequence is CASSLAQGLGELFF. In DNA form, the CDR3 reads TGCGCCAGCAGCTTGGCTCAGGGCCTCGGGGAGCTGTTTTTT.

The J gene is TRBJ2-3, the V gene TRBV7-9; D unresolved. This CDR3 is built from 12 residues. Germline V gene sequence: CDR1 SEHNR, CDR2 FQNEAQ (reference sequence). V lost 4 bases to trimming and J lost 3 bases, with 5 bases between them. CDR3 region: CASSSVTDTQYF. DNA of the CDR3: TGTGCCAGCAGCTCGGTGACAGATACGCAGTATTTT.

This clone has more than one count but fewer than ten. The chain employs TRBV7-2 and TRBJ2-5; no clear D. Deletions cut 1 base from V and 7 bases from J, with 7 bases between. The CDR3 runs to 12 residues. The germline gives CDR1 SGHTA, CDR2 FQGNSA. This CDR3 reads CASSLGLATQYF. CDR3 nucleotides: TGTGCCAGCAGCTTAGGATTGGCGACCCAGTACTTC.

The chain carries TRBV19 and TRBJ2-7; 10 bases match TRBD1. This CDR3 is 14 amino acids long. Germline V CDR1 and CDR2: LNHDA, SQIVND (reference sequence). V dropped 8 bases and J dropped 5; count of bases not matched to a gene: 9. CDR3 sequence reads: CASPDRGRTDEQYV. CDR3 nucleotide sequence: TGTGCCAGTCCCGACAGGGGGCGTACCGACGAGCAGTACGTC.

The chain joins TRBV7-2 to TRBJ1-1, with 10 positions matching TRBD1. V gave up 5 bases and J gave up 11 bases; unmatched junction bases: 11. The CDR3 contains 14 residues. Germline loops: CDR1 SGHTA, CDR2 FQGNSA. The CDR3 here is CASSRSGQGVYAFF. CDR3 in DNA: TGTGCCAGCAGCCGTTCCGGACAGGGGGTTTATGCTTTCTTT.

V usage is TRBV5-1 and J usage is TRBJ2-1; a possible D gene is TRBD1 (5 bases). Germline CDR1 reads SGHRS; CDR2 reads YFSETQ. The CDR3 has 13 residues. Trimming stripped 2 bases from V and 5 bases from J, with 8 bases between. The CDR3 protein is CASSFQGNNEQFF. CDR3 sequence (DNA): TGCGCCAGCAGCTTCCAGGGAAACAATGAGCAGTTCTTC.

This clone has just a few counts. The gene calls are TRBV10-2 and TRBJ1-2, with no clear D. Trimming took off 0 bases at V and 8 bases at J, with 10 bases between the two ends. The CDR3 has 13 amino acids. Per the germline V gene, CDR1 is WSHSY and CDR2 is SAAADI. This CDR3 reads CASSESVGSGYTF. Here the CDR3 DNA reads TGCGCCAGCAGTGAGTCGGTAGGGAGCGGCTACACCTTC.

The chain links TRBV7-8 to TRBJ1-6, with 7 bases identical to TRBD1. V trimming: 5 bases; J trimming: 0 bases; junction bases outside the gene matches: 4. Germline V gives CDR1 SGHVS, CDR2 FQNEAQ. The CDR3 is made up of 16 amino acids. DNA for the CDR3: TGTGCCAGCAGCCAAAACAGGGGCTCCTATAATTCACCCCTCCACTTT. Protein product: CASSQNRGSYNSPLHF.

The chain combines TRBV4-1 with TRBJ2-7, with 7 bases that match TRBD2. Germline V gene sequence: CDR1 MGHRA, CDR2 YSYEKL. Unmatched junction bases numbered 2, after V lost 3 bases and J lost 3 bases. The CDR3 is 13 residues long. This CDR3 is CASSQIAGYEQYF. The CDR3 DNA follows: TGCGCCAGCAGCCAGATAGCGGGCTACGAGCAGTACTTC.

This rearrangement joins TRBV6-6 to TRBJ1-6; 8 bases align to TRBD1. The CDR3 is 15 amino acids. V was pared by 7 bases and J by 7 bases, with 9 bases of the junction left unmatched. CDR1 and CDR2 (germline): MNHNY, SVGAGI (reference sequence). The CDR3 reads CASTTQRQGNSPLHF. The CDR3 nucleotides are TGTGCCAGCACCACACAACGACAGGGGAATTCACCCCTCCACTTT.

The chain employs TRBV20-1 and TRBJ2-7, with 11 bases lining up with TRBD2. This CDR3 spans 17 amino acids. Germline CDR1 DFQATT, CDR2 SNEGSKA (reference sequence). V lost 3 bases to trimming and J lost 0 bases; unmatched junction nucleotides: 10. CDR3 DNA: TGCAGTGCTAGTGGTAGCGGGAGGGAGAGGAGCTCCTACGAGCAGTACTTC. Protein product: CSASGSGRERSSYEQYF.

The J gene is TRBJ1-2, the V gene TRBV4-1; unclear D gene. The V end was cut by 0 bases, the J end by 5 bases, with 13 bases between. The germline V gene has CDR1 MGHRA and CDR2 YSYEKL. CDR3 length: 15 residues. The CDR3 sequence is CASSQDQGGRYGYTF. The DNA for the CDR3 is TGCGCCAGCAGCCAAGACCAAGGCGGGAGGTATGGCTACACCTTC.

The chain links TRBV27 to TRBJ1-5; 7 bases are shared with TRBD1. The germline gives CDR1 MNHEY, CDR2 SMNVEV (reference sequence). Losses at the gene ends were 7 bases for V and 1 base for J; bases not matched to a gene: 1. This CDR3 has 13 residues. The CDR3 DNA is TGTGCCAGCACGACAGGGAGCAATCAGCCCCAGCATTTT. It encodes CASTTGSNQPQHF.

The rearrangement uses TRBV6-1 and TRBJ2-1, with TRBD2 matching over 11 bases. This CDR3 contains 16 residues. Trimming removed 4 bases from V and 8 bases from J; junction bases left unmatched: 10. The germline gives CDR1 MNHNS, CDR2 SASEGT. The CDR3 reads CASSARLAGRFYEQFF. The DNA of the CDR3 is TGTGCCAGCAGTGCCCGACTAGCGGGAAGGTTCTATGAGCAGTTCTTC.

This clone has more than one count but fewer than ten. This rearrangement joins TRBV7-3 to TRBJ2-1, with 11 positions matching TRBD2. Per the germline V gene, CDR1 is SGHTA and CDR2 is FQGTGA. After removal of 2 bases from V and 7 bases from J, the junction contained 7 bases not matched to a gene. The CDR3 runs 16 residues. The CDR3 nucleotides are TGTGCCAGCAGCTTACCAGTTGCTAGCGGGAGGAATGAGCAGTTCTTC. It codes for CASSLPVASGRNEQFF.

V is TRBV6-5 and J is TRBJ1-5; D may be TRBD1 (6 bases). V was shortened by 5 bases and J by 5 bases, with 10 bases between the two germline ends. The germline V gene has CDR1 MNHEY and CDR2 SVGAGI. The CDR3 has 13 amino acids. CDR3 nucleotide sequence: TGTGCCAGCAGTCACGACAGGTATCAGCCCCAGCATTTT. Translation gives CASSHDRYQPQHF.

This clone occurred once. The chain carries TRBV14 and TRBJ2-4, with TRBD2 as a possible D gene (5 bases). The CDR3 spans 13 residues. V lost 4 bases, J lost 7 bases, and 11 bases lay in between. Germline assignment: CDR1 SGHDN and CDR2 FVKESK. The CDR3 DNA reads TGTGCCAGCAGCCGAGCAGGCGGGAACATTCAGTACTTC. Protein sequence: CASSRAGGNIQYF.

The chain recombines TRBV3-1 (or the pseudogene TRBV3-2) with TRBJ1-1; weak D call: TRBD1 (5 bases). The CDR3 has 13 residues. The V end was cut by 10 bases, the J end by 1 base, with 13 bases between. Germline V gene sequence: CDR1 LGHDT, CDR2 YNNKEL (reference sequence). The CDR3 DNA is TGTGCCACCCAGGACATGGAGAACACTGAAGCTTTCTTT. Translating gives CATQDMENTEAFF.

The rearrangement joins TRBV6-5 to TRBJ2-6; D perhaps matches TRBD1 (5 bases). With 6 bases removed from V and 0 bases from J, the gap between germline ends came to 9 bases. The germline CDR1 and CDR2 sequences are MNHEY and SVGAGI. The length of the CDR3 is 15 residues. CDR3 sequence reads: CASSIRDSGANVLTF. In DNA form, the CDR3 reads TGTGCCAGCAGCATCAGGGACTCTGGGGCCAACGTCCTGACTTTC.

CDR3 DNA sequence: TGTGCCATCAGTGAGAGGACAGGCAGGCTATACGAGCAGTACTTC. As protein: CAISERTGRLYEQYF. The V call is TRBV10-3, the J call TRBJ2-7; TRBD1 aligns across 7 bases. The CDR3 sequence is 15 residues long. Germline V gene sequence: CDR1 ENHRY, CDR2 SYGVKD. V lost 2 bases, J lost 4 bases, and 8 bases stayed unmatched.

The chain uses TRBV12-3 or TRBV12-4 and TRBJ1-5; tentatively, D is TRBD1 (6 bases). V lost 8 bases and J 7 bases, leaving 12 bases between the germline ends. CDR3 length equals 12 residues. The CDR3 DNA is TGTGCCAGCCGTAACAGGGACCAGCCCCAGCATTTT. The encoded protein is CASRNRDQPQHF.

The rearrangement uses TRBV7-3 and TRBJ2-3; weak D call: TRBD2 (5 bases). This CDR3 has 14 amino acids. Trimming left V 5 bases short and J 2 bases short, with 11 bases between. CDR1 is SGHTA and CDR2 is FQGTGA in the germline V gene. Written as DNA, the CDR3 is TGTGCCAGCAGCGTCCTAGCACTCACAGATACGCAGTATTTT. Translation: CASSVLALTDTQYF.

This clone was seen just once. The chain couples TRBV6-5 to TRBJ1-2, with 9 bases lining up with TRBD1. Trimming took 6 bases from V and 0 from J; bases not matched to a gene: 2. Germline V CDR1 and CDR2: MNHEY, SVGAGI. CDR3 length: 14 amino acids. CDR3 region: CASRDRGSNYGYTF. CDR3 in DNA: TGTGCCAGCAGGGACAGGGGTTCTAACTATGGCTACACCTTC.

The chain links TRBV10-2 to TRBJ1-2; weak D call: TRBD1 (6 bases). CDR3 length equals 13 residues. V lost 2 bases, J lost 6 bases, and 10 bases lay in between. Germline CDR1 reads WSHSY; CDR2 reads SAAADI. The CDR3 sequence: CASSEGGADGYTF. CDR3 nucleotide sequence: TGCGCCAGCAGTGAGGGGGGCGCGGATGGCTACACCTTC.

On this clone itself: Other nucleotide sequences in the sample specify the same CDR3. The CDR3 coding sequence is TGCGCCAGCAGCTTGGGGACAGGGAGCTATGGCTACACCTTC. It yields the protein CASSLGTGSYGYTF. V usage is TRBV5-1 and J usage is TRBJ1-2, with TRBD1 identical over 8 bases. The CDR3 contains 14 residues. The ends lost 0 bases at V and 4 bases at J; junction bases unmatched: 2. Germline assignment: CDR1 SGHRS and CDR2 YFSETQ.

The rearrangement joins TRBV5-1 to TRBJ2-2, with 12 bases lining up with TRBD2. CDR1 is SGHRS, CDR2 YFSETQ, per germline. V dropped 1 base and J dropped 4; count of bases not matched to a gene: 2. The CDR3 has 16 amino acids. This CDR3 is CASSLLTSGSTGELFF. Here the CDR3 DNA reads TGCGCCAGCAGCTTGCTGACTAGCGGGAGCACCGGGGAGCTGTTTTTT.

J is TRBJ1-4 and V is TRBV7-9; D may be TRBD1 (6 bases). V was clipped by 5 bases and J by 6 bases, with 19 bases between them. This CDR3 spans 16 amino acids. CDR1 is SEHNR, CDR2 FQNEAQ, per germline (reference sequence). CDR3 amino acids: CASSRKVQGGYEKLFF. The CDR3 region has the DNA TGTGCCAGCAGCAGAAAAGTACAGGGAGGGTATGAAAAACTGTTTTTT.